These T cell receptor beta chains were read from a single sample in a study of blood T cell repertoires in COVID-19. Repertoires were generated with immunoSEQ multiplex PCR, while TCRdb's copy carries only in-frame clones and drops some. The table includes 150,000 or so clones, around 84% detected once. The sequenced sample consisted of peripheral blood. The receptors shown here come from a man in his fifties with active or convalescent COVID-19. Each CDR3 is given with its conserved first and last residue. The order of the fields is J gene, D gene, V gene, clone size, CDR3 protein. A D gene is named only where the DNA matches it firmly. The listing skips clone size in some rows; elsewhere it reads once, few, many or a size class.

TRBJ2-3 - TRBV27 - CASSLWPSSTDTQYF
TRBJ2-7 TRBD2 TRBV7-2 - CASSWTSLSYEQYF
TRBJ2-7 TRBD1 TRBV6-5 - CASSSRTGSIYEQYF
TRBJ2-2 TRBD1 TRBV10-3 - CAISEQRDRMNTGELFF
TRBJ2-5 - TRBV11-3 - CASIRPGARKTQYF
TRBJ2-1 TRBD2 TRBV7-9 - CASSLAETSGNSYNEQFF
TRBJ2-2 - TRBV27 - CASSLITGLNTGELFF
TRBJ2-4 - TRBV2 - CASSKGAKNIQYF
TRBJ2-1 - TRBV6-5 - CASSLPSYHEQFF
TRBJ2-2 TRBD2 TRBV24-1 once CATSDLTSGSANTGELFF
TRBJ1-1 - TRBV28 - CGASTRTEAFF
TRBJ1-4 TRBD1 TRBV30 - CAWSPRGNWGEKLFF
TRBJ2-7 TRBD1 TRBV18 few CASSQKGAYEQYF
TRBJ1-1 - TRBV11-3 - CASSLGARGNTEAFF
TRBJ2-5 TRBD2 TRBV11-2 - CASSLEASGTETQYF
TRBJ2-4 TRBD2 TRBV18 - CASSPPGSGGNKNIQYF
TRBJ2-5 TRBD2 TRBV7-9 - CASSFAGGQETQYF
TRBJ1-5 TRBD1 TRBV3-1/TRBV3-2 - CASSLGQGPQPQHF
TRBJ1-3 - TRBV18 - CASSPRQRGNTIYF
TRBJ2-7 TRBD2 TRBV4-3 - CASSYGTSGSPEQYF
TRBJ1-6 - TRBV5-6 - CASSLVRLNSPLHF
TRBJ1-3 - TRBV29-1 - CSVAGRSGNTIYF
TRBJ2-1 TRBD2 TRBV13 - CASSPTSGRYNEQFF
TRBJ1-1 TRBD1 TRBV7-3 - CASSLIYWHDRALGNTEAFF
TRBJ2-3 TRBD2 TRBV3-1/TRBV3-2 - CASTTRAGGTTDTQYF
TRBJ2-7 TRBD2 TRBV5-4 - CASSLRTSGIRGQYF
TRBJ2-5 - TRBV12-3/TRBV12-4 - CASRRDSQETQYF
TRBJ1-2 - TRBV5-1 - CASSLKAGLDGYTF
TRBJ1-2 - TRBV19 once CASSDYSTGNYGYTF
TRBJ2-5 - TRBV7-8 - CASSAGTLTSQETQYF
TRBJ1-5 - TRBV24-1 - CATSDNDSHQPQHF
TRBJ1-6 - TRBV27 - CASSFWTVSYNSPLHF
TRBJ2-1 TRBD2 TRBV24-1 - CATSDLSGGESSYNEQFF
TRBJ1-2 - TRBV7-9 - CAIHEAAYGYTF
TRBJ2-2 - TRBV18 - CASSPPRRGTGELFF
TRBJ1-1 TRBD1 TRBV5-1 once CASSLGTGGTRAFF
TRBJ2-3 TRBD2 TRBV9 - CASSVGGGPTDTQYF
TRBJ2-7 TRBD1 TRBV7-9 once CASATGNEQYF
TRBJ2-5 TRBD1 TRBV11-2 - CASSWDREQTQYF
TRBJ2-5 - TRBV9 - CASSVAGRRGEETQYF
TRBJ1-5 TRBD1 TRBV7-8 - CASSPQGQPNQPQHF
TRBJ1-4 - TRBV5-8 - CASSFQVLNEKLFF
TRBJ2-1 - TRBV30 - CAWTLPRVSYNEQFF
TRBJ2-5 TRBD1 TRBV24-1 - CATSDPSGTGETQYF
TRBJ2-1 - TRBV2 - CASSERVQGRSYNEQFF
TRBJ2-7 TRBD1 TRBV7-2 - CASSQGQGEGEQYF
TRBJ2-1 - TRBV19 - CASGRVPQFF
TRBJ2-1 - TRBV11-2 - CASSLGMVRAQFF
TRBJ2-5 - TRBV24-1 - CATSDLGPQETQYF
TRBJ2-1 - TRBV11-3 - CASSREHSNEQFF
TRBJ1-5 - TRBV19 - CASSPGGVLGNQPQHF
TRBJ1-2 TRBD1 TRBV4-3 - CASSQGPKGQTYGYTF
TRBJ2-1 - TRBV27 - CASSWAGAGKTGRSYNEQFF
TRBJ2-1 TRBD2 TRBV11-2 - CASSFRRGDEQFF
TRBJ1-6 - TRBV4-2 - CASSQDMGSSYNSPLHF
TRBJ1-1 - TRBV2 - CASNRDGSQNTEAFF
TRBJ2-7 TRBD2 TRBV30 - CAWSLSGLADEQYF
TRBJ2-7 TRBD1 TRBV24-1 - CATSDPDRTPYEQYF
TRBJ1-6 - TRBV15 - CATSPGGKSPLHF
TRBJ2-1 TRBD2 TRBV2 - CASGRSASGENNEQFF